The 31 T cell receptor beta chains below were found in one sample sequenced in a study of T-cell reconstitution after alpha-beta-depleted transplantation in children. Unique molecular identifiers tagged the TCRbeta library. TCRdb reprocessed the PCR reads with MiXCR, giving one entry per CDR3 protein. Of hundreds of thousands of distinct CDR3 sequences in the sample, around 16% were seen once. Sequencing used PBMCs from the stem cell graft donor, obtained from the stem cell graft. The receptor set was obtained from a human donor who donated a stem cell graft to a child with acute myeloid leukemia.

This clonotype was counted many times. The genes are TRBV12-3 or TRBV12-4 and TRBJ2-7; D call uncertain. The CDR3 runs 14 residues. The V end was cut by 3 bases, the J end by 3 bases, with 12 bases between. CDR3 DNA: TGTGCCAGCAGTTTGGGTACACCGTACTACGAGCAGTACTTC. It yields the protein CASSLGTPYYEQYF.

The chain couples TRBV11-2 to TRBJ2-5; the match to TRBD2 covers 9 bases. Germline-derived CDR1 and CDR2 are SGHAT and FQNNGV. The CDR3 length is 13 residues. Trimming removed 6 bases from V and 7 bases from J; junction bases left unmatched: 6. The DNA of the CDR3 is TGTGCCAGCAGTCACAATAGCGGGGGGACCCAGTACTTC. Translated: CASSHNSGGTQYF.

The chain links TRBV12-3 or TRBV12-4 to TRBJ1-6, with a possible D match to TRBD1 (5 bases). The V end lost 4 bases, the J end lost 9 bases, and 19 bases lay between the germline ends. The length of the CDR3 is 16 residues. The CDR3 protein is CASSSPGPAGSSPLHF. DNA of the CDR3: TGTGCCAGCAGTTCCCCGGGGCCGGCGGGTAGTTCACCCCTCCACTTT.

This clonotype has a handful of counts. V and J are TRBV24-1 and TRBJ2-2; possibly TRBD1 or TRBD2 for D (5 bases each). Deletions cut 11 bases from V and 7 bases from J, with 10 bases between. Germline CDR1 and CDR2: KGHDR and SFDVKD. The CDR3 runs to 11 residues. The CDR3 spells CAIGAIGELFF. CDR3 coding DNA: TGTGCCATCGGGGCGATCGGGGAGCTGTTTTTT.

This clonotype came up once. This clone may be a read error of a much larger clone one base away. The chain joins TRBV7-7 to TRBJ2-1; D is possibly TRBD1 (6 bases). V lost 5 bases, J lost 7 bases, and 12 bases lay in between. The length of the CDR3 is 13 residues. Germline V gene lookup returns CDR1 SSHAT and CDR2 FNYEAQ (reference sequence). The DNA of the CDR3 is TGTGCCAGCAGCCACGACAGGATTAATGAGCAGTTCTTC. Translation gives CASSHDRINEQFF.

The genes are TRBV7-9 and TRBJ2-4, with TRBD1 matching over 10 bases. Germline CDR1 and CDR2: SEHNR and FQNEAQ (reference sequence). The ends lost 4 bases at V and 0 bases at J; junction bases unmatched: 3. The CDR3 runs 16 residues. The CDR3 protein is CASSWGTGAAKNIQYF. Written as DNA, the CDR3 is TGTGCCAGCAGCTGGGGGACAGGGGCAGCCAAAAACATTCAGTACTTC.

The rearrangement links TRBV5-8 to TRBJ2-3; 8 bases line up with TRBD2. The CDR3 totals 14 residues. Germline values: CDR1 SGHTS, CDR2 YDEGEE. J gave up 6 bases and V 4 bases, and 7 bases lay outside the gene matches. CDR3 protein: CASSLGLDYDTQYF. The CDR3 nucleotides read TGTGCCAGCAGCCTGGGACTAGACTACGATACGCAGTATTTT.

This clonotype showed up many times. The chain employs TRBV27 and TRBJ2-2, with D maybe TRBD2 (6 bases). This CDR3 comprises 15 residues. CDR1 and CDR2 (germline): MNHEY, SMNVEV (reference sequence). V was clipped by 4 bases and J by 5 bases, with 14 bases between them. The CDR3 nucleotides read TGTGCCAGCAGTTCGATGGGGGGAGGTACCGGGGAGCTGTTTTTT. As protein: CASSSMGGGTGELFF.

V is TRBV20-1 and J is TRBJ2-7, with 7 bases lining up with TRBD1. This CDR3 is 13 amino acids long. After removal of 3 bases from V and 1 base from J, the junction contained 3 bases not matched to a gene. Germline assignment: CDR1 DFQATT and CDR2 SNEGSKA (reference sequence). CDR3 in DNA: TGCAGTGCTAGGGACAGGCGATCCTACGAGCAGTACTTC. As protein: CSARDRRSYEQYF.

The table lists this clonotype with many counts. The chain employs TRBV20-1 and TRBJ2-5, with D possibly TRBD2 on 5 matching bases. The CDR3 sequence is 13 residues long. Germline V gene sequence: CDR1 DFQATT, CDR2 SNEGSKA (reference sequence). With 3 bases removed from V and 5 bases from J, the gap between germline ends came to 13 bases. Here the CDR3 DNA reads TGCAGTGCTAGCCCCCGGGAAGAGGAGACCCAGTACTTC. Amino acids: CSASPREEETQYF.

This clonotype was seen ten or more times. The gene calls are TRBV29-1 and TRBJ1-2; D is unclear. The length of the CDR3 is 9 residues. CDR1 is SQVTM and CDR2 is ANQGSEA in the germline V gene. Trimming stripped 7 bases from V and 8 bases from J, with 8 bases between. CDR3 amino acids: CSASEGYTF. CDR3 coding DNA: TGCAGCGCGTCCGAAGGCTACACCTTC. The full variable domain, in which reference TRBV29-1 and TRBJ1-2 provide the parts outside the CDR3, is SAVISQKPSRDICQRGTSLTIQCQVDSQVTMMFWYRQQPGQSLTLIATANQGSEATYESGFVIDKFPISRPNLTFSTLTVSNMSPEDSSIYLCSASEGYTFGSGTRLTVV.

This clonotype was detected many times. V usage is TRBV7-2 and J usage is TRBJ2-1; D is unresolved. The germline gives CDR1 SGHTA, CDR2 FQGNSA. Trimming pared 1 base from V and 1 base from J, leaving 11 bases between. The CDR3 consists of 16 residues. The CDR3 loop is CASSLEKPVSYNEQFF. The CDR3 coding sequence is TGTGCCAGCAGCTTAGAAAAGCCAGTATCCTACAATGAGCAGTTCTTC.

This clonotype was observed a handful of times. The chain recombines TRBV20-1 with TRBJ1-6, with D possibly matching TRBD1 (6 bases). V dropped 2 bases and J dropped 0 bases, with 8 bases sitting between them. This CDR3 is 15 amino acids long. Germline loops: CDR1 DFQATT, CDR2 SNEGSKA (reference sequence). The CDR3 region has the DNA TGCAGTGCTAGAAGACAGGACTCCTATAATTCACCCCTCCACTTT. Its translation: CSARRQDSYNSPLHF.

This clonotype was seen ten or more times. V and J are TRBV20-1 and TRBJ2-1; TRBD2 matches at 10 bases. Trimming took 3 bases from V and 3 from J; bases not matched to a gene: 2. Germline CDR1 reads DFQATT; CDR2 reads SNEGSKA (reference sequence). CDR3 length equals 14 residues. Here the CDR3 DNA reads TGCAGTGCTAGTTCTAGCGGGGGCTACAATGAGCAGTTCTTC. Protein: CSASSSGGYNEQFF.

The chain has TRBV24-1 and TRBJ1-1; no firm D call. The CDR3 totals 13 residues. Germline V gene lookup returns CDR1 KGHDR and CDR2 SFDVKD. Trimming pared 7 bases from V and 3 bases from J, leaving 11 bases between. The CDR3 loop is CATRDGVDTEAFF. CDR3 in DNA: TGTGCCACCAGGGACGGGGTGGACACTGAAGCTTTCTTT.

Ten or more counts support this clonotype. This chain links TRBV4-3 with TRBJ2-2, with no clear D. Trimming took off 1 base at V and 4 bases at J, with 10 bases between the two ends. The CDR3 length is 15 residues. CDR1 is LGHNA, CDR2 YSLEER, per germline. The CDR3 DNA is TGCGCCAGCAGCCAAGCTATCTGGGGCACCGGGGAGCTGTTTTTT. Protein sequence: CASSQAIWGTGELFF.

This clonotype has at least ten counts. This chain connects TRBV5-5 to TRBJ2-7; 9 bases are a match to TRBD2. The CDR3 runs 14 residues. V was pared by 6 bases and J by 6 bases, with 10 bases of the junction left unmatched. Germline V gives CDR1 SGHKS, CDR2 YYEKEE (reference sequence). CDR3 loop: CASTLAGALREQYF. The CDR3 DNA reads TGTGCCAGCACCTTAGCGGGGGCTTTACGCGAGCAGTACTTC.

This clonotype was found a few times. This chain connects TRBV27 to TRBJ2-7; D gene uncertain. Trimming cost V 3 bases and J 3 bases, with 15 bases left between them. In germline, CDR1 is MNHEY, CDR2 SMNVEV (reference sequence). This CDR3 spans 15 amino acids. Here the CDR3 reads CASSLNPDARYEQYF. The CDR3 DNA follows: TGTGCCAGCAGTTTGAACCCGGACGCCCGCTACGAGCAGTACTTC.

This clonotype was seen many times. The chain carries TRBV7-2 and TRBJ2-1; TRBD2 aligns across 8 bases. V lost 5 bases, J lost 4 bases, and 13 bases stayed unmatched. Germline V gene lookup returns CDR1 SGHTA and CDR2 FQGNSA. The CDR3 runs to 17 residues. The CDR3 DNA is TGTGCCAGCAGCCCGACGGGGTGGCGGGGGGCATACAATGAGCAGTTCTTC. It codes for CASSPTGWRGAYNEQFF. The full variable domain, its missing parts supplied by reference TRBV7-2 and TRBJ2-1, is GAGVSQSPSNKVTEKGKDVELRCDPISGHTALYWYRQSLGQGLEFLIYFQGNSAPDKSGLPSDRFSAERTGGSVSTLTIQRTQQEDSAVYLCASSPTGWRGAYNEQFFGPGTRLTVL.

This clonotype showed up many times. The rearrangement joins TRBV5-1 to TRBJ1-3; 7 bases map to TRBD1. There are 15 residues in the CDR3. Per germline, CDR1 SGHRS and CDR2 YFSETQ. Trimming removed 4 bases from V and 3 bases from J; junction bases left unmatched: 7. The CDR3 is CASSPRTGDGNTIYF. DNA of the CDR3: TGCGCCAGCAGCCCGAGGACAGGTGATGGAAACACCATATATTTT.

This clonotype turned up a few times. This chain's CDR3 is CASSFGTGVGEKLFF. The CDR3 region has the DNA TGTGCCAGCAGCTTCGGGACAGGGGTTGGTGAAAAACTGTTTTTT. The chain employs TRBV11-2 and TRBJ1-4; 10 positions match TRBD1. Looked up from germline, CDR1 is SGHAT and CDR2 is FQNNGV. Trimming removed 3 bases from V and 7 bases from J; junction bases left unmatched: 5. The CDR3 is made up of 15 amino acids.

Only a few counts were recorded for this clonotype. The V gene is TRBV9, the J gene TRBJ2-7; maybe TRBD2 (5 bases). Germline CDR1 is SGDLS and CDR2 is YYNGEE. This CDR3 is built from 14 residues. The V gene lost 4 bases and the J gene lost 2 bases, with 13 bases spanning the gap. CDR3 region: CASSPHSGAYEQYF. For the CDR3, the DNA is TGTGCCAGCAGCCCCCACTCCGGGGCCTACGAGCAGTACTTC.

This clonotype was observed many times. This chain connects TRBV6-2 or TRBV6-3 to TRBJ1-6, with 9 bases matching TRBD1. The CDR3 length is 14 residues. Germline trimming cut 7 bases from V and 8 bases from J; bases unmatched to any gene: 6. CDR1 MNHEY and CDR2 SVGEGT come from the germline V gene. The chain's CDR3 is CASNSGTGHSPLHF. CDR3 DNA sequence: TGTGCCAGCAATTCCGGGACAGGGCATTCACCCCTCCACTTT.

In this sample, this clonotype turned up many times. DNA of the CDR3: TGTGCCAGCAGTTTGGCAGGGCATACCTACAATGAGCAGTTCTTC. It encodes CASSLAGHTYNEQFF. The gene calls are TRBV12-3 or TRBV12-4 and TRBJ2-1, with D possibly matching TRBD1 (5 bases). V was shortened by 3 bases and J by 2 bases, with 11 bases between the two germline ends. The CDR3 is made up of 15 amino acids.

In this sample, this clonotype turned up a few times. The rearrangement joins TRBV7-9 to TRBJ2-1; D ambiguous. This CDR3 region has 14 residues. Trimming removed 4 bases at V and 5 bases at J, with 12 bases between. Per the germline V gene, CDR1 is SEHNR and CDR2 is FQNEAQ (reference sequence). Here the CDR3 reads CASSSSTRHNEQFF. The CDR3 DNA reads TGTGCCAGCAGCTCGTCCACACGTCACAATGAGCAGTTCTTC.

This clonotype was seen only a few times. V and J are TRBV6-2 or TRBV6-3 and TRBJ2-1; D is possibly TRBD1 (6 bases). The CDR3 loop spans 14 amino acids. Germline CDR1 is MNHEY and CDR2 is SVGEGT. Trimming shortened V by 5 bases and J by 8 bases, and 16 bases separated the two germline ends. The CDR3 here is CASSDRTPTDEQFF. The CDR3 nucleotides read TGTGCCAGCAGTGACAGGACACCTACAGATGAGCAGTTCTTC.

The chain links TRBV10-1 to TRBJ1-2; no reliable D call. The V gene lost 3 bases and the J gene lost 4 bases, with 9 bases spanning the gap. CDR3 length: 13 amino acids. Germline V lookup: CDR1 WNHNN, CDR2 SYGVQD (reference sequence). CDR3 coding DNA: TGCGCCAGCAGTGACCATGGGAGCTATGGCTACACCTTC. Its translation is CASSDHGSYGYTF.

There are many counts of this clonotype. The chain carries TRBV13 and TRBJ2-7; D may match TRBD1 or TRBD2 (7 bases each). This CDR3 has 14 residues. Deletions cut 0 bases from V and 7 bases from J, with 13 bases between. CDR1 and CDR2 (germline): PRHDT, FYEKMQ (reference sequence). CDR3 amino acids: CASSLGQGRAEQYF. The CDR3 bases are TGTGCCAGCAGCTTAGGACAGGGGAGGGCAGAGCAGTACTTC.

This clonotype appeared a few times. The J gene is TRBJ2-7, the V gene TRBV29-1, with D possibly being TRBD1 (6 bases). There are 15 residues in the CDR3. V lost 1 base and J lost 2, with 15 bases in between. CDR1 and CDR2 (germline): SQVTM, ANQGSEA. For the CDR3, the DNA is TGCAGCGTTGAAGCGGTCCGGGACACAGCCTACGAGCAGTACTTC. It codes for CSVEAVRDTAYEQYF.

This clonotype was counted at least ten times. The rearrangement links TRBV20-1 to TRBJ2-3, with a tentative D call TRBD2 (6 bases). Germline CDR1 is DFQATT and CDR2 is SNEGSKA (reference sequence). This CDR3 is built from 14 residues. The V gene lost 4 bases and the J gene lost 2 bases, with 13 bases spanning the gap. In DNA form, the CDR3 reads TGCAGTGCTACTACGGGCGGGGCCACAGATACGCAGTATTTT. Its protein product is CSATTGGATDTQYF.

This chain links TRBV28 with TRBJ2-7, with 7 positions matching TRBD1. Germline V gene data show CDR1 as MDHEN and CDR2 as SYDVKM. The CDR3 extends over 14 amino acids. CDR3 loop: CASGLGQGAYEQYV. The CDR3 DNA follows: TGTGCCAGCGGTTTAGGGCAGGGGGCCTACGAGCAGTACGTC.